These 22 T cell receptor beta chains originate from one sample sequenced in a study of shared clonotypes between healthy human individuals. TCRdb's table, derived via immunoSEQ multiplex PCR, lists solely in-frame clones and lacks some. Here the sample spans 1,500,000 or so clones, more than 95% being singletons. Source material: naive CD4+ T cells sorted from blood. Subset: CD45RA+ positively selected. The origin of the receptors is a man aged 25-45 years in good health.

The chain employs TRBV29-1 and TRBJ2-2; 10 bases are a match to TRBD1. CDR1 and CDR2 from the germline V gene are SQVTM and ANQGSEA. After removal of 7 bases from V and 5 bases from J, the junction contained 16 bases not matched to a gene. The CDR3 totals 17 residues. The CDR3: CSAAARTGGMGTGELFF. The CDR3, as DNA: TGCAGCGCTGCAGCGCGGACAGGGGGAATGGGTACCGGGGAGCTGTTTTTT.

This chain connects TRBV9 to TRBJ1-4, with D possibly matching TRBD1 (5 bases). V lost 2 bases to trimming and J lost 7 bases, with 15 bases between them. CDR1 SGDLS and CDR2 YYNGEE come from the germline V gene. The CDR3 covers 15 residues. DNA for the CDR3: TGTGCCAGCAGCGTTTTGGGGGTGAGCGGTGAAAAACTGTTTTTT. Translating gives CASSVLGVSGEKLFF.

The chain combines TRBV18 with TRBJ2-7; 10 positions match TRBD1. V dropped 2 bases and J dropped 3; count of bases not matched to a gene: 4. CDR3 length: 15 residues. CDR1 and CDR2 (germline): KGHSH, LQKENI. CDR3 in DNA: TGTGCCAGCTCACCATTCGGACAGGGGGTCTACGAGCAGTACTTC. Its protein is CASSPFGQGVYEQYF.

Turning to this clone: Other DNA sequences of this sample code for an identical CDR3. The chain is built from TRBV7-9 and TRBJ1-2, with D hard to call. In germline, CDR1 is SEHNR, CDR2 FQNEAQ (reference sequence). V was shortened by 1 base and J by 5 bases, with 8 bases between the two germline ends. This CDR3 is 13 amino acids long. In nucleotides, the CDR3 is TGTGCCAGCAGCTTAGACAGAGGGTATGGCTACACCTTC. Translation: CASSLDRGYGYTF.

CDR3 residues: CAISEGGRFLETQYF. CDR3 sequence (DNA): TGTGCCATCAGTGAGGGGGGGCGGTTTTTAGAGACCCAGTACTTC. V gene TRBV10-3 combines with J gene TRBJ2-5, with D perhaps given as TRBD1 or TRBD2 (6 bases each). The V end lost 2 bases, the J end lost 4 bases, and 14 bases lay between the germline ends. Looked up from germline, CDR1 is ENHRY and CDR2 is SYGVKD. This CDR3 comprises 15 residues.

For the CDR3, the DNA is TGTGCCAGCAGCCAACTCAGCGGGTGGAACACCGGGGAGCTGTTTTTT. Protein: CASSQLSGWNTGELFF. The chain is built from TRBV7-9 and TRBJ2-2, with D tentatively TRBD2 (6 bases). Trimming pared 5 bases from V and 1 base from J, leaving 14 bases between. CDR3 size: 16 residues. Germline-derived CDR1 and CDR2 are SEHNR and FQNEAQ (reference sequence).

The chain is built from TRBV6-6 and TRBJ2-7; D may be TRBD1 or TRBD2 (5 bases each). V gave up 7 bases and J gave up 0 bases, with 13 bases separating them. This CDR3 is 14 amino acids long. Per the germline V gene, CDR1 is MNHNY and CDR2 is SVGAGI (reference sequence). In DNA, the CDR3 is TGTGCCAGCACGGATTGGGGACGCTCCTACGAGCAGTACTTC. This sequence encodes CASTDWGRSYEQYF.

The V call is TRBV13, the J call TRBJ2-7; D gene uncertain. The CDR3 loop spans 12 amino acids. Germline V CDR1 and CDR2: PRHDT, FYEKMQ (reference sequence). Deletions cut 2 bases from V and 3 bases from J, with 5 bases between. In nucleotides, the CDR3 is TGTGCCAGCAGCTTAAGACTCTACGAGCAGTACTTC. Protein product: CASSLRLYEQYF.

This sequence joins TRBV6-1 and TRBJ2-5; 13 bases are a match to TRBD2. Trimming at V came to 6 bases and at J to 6 bases, leaving 7 bases not matched to a gene. CDR1 and CDR2 (germline): MNHNS, SASEGT. CDR3 length: 15 amino acids. CDR3 sequence reads: CASSQGLAGDQTQYF. The CDR3 coding sequence is TGTGCCAGCAGCCAAGGACTAGCGGGAGACCAGACCCAGTACTTC.

This sequence joins TRBV2 and TRBJ2-3, with 10 bases aligning to TRBD1. The CDR3 spans 15 residues. Germline values: CDR1 SNHLY, CDR2 FYNNEI. V lost 4 bases and J lost 5; bases outside the gene matches: 6. The DNA for the CDR3 is TGTGCCAGCAGTGCGTTGGACAGGGGGAGAGATACGCAGTATTTT. This codes for CASSALDRGRDTQYF.

The genes are TRBV7-9 and TRBJ2-7; TRBD2 matches at 7 bases. This CDR3 is built from 13 residues. Germline lookup yields CDR1 SEHNR and CDR2 FQNEAQ (reference sequence). Trimming took 3 bases from V and 4 from J; bases not matched to a gene: 3. CDR3 amino acids: CASSLGGEYEQYF. The CDR3, as DNA: TGTGCCAGCAGCTTGGGAGGGGAGTACGAGCAGTACTTC.

The CDR3 nucleotides read TGTGCCAGCTCACAGGGGGTCCGGAAAGTTGGCTACACCTTC. Translating it yields CASSQGVRKVGYTF. The chain links TRBV18 to TRBJ1-2, with a possible D match to TRBD1 (6 bases). This CDR3 is 14 amino acids long. The V end was cut by 4 bases, the J end by 7 bases, with 16 bases between. The germline CDR1 and CDR2 sequences are KGHSH and LQKENI.

This rearrangement joins TRBV5-1 to TRBJ2-4, with unresolved D. Germline assignment: CDR1 SGHRS and CDR2 YFSETQ. V was trimmed by 2 bases and J by 10 bases, leaving 16 bases between them. The CDR3 consists of 14 residues. The CDR3 DNA reads as TGCGCCAGCAGCTTTACCGGGCCCAAGGAGATTCAGTACTTC. It is translated as CASSFTGPKEIQYF.

This clone was recorded only once. The rearrangement joins TRBV28 to TRBJ2-6, with 8 bases identical to TRBD2. The J segment lost 0 bases and the V segment lost 6 bases, leaving 16 bases of the junction unmatched. Germline values: CDR1 MDHEN, CDR2 SYDVKM. The CDR3 is 20 residues long. In DNA form, the CDR3 reads TGTGCCAGCAGCCCTATGGGGGAGCGGGGGCCGTCCTCTGGGGCCAACGTCCTGACTTTC. Its protein is CASSPMGERGPSSGANVLTF.

The gene calls are TRBV27 and TRBJ2-7, with TRBD1 matching over 9 bases. V shed 3 bases and J 6 bases; nucleotides not matched to a gene: 6. The CDR3 covers 14 residues. Germline CDR1 and CDR2: MNHEY and SMNVEV (reference sequence). The CDR3: CASSLLGQGGEQYF. CDR3 DNA sequence: TGTGCCAGCAGTTTGCTGGGACAGGGAGGCGAGCAGTACTTC.

This clone was counted a single time. The J gene is TRBJ1-1, the V gene TRBV11-3; TRBD1 might be the D (5 bases). CDR1 is SGHNT and CDR2 is YENEEA in the germline V gene. The CDR3 has 12 residues. Trimming pared 5 bases from V and 6 bases from J, leaving 10 bases between. The CDR3 coding sequence is TGTGCCAGCAGCAAAAGAGGGGCTGAAGCTTTCTTT. Translated, it gives CASSKRGAEAFF. The full variable domain, in which reference TRBV11-3 and TRBJ1-1 provide the parts outside the CDR3, is EAGVVQSPRYKIIEKKQPVAFWCNPISGHNTLYWYLQNLGQGPELLIRYENEEAVDDSQLPKDRFSAERLKGVDSTLKIQPAELGDSAVYLCASSKRGAEAFFGQGTRLTVV.

The chain combines TRBV28 with TRBJ1-2; possible D gene TRBD1, 6 bases. This CDR3 contains 15 residues. The V end lost 7 bases, the J end lost 5 bases, and 20 bases lay between the germline ends. The germline V gene has CDR1 MDHEN and CDR2 SYDVKM. Written as DNA, the CDR3 is TGTGCCAGCACCCAGGGGAGGGGGGGCTATTATGGCTACACCTTC. Translated: CASTQGRGGYYGYTF.

This chain links TRBV7-2 with TRBJ2-5; perhaps TRBD2 as D (6 bases). Trimming shortened V by 1 base and J by 3 bases, and 12 bases separated the two germline ends. The CDR3 sequence is 15 residues long. From germline, CDR1 is SGHTA and CDR2 FQGNSA. CDR3: CASSLGMGGEETQYF. CDR3 DNA sequence: TGTGCCAGCAGCTTAGGTATGGGGGGAGAAGAGACCCAGTACTTC.

The DNA for the CDR3 is TGCGCCAGCAGCGCGAGACGGACAGGGGGTTACACTGAAGCTTTCTTT. It specifies CASSARRTGGYTEAFF. The rearrangement joins TRBV4-1 to TRBJ1-1, with TRBD1 matching over 10 bases. CDR1 and CDR2 from the germline V gene are MGHRA and YSYEKL. The CDR3 runs 16 residues. Trimming at V came to 5 bases and at J to 3 bases, leaving 9 bases not matched to a gene.

J is TRBJ2-1 and V is TRBV29-1; TRBD1 agrees at 8 bases. The CDR3 is made up of 15 amino acids. CDR1 SQVTM and CDR2 ANQGSEA come from the germline V gene. After removal of 8 bases from V and 2 bases from J, the junction contained 11 bases not matched to a gene. The CDR3 loop reads CSFNGVTGAYNEQFF. The CDR3 region has the DNA TGCAGCTTCAATGGTGTGACAGGGGCCTACAATGAGCAGTTCTTC.

The rearrangement joins TRBV7-2 to TRBJ2-7; the D call may be TRBD1 or TRBD2 (5 bases each). Germline loops: CDR1 SGHTA, CDR2 FQGNSA. The CDR3 contains 14 residues. Trimming removed 1 base at V and 2 bases at J, with 9 bases between. The CDR3 DNA sequence: TGTGCCAGCAGCTTAGTTCGGGGCACCTACGAGCAGTACTTC. Translating it yields CASSLVRGTYEQYF.

The CDR3 protein is CASSGVQGLGYTF. The CDR3 DNA reads TGTGCCAGCAGTGGGGTCCAGGGGCTTGGCTACACCTTC. The chain uses TRBV25-1 and TRBJ1-2; D may be TRBD1 (6 bases). The V end was cut by 4 bases, the J end by 7 bases, with 13 bases between. Germline V CDR1 and CDR2: MGHDK, SYGVNS. There are 13 residues in the CDR3.